A single sample gave rise to the 23 T cell receptor beta chains below, sequenced in a study of blood T cell repertoires in COVID-19. Libraries were prepared by immunoSEQ multiplex PCR; TCRdb keeps only in-frame clonotypes and omits some of them. The table records about 250,000 clones, nearly 90% of them present only once. The source material was peripheral blood. Receptors originate from a woman aged 55-75 years with COVID-19, enrolled during active disease.

The chain combines TRBV7-9 with TRBJ1-4; D unclear. CDR1 and CDR2 from the germline V gene are SEHNR and FQNEAQ (reference sequence). V was cut by 5 bases and J by 2 bases, with 15 bases left in between. The CDR3 has 16 amino acids. The CDR3 protein is CASSLLARLTNEKLFF. CDR3 nucleotide sequence: TGTGCCAGCAGCCTACTGGCCAGACTGACTAATGAAAAACTGTTTTTT. Combining the CDR3 with reference TRBV7-9 and TRBJ1-4 gives the whole variable domain DTGVSQNPRHKITKRGQNVTFRCDPISEHNRLYWYRQTLGQGPEFLTYFQNEAQLEKSRLLSDRFSAERPKGSFSTLEIQRTEQGDSAMYLCASSLLARLTNEKLFFGSGTQLSVL.

The chain carries TRBV15 and TRBJ2-5, with D tentatively TRBD2 (5 bases). Germline V lookup: CDR1 LNHNV, CDR2 YYDKDF (reference sequence). Trimming pared 0 bases from V and 5 bases from J, leaving 10 bases between. The CDR3 spans 14 residues. DNA of the CDR3: TGTGCCACCAGCAGAGATCGAACTAGGGAGACCCAGTACTTC. It specifies CATSRDRTRETQYF.

The chain joins TRBV29-1 to TRBJ1-2, with D possibly TRBD1 on 5 matching bases. The CDR3 covers 13 residues. CDR1 and CDR2 from the germline V gene are SQVTM and ANQGSEA. The V gene lost 4 bases and the J gene lost 3 bases, with 12 bases spanning the gap. CDR3 nucleotides: TGCAGCGTTGCCCGGGGGGATTACTATGGCTACACCTTC. It is translated as CSVARGDYYGYTF.

The chain has TRBV6-5 and TRBJ1-1; D uncertain. Germline V CDR1 and CDR2: MNHEY, SVGAGI. V was shortened by 0 bases and J by 3 bases, with 11 bases between the two germline ends. This CDR3 is 15 amino acids long. CDR3 nucleotide sequence: TGTGCCAGCAGTTACTCCCCCCTCACAGACACTGAAGCTTTCTTT. It codes for CASSYSPLTDTEAFF.

The chain carries TRBV3-1 (or the pseudogene TRBV3-2) and TRBJ2-2; TRBD2 matches at 7 bases. The CDR3 contains 16 residues. With 1 base clipped from V and 6 bases from J, the junction kept 8 bases outside the gene matches. Germline loops: CDR1 LGHDT, CDR2 YNNKEL (reference sequence). This CDR3 is CASSQAGQRGAGELFF. Written as DNA, the CDR3 is TGTGCCAGCAGCCAAGCGGGCCAACGGGGGGCCGGGGAGCTGTTTTTT.

This sequence joins TRBV6-5 and TRBJ1-6, with D perhaps TRBD1 (6 bases). CDR3 length equals 13 residues. Germline V lookup: CDR1 MNHEY, CDR2 SVGAGI. With 6 bases removed from V and 11 bases from J, the gap between germline ends came to 14 bases. CDR3 DNA: TGTGCCAGCAGCCAGGGGCCTCGGACACCCCTCCACTTT. The encoded protein is CASSQGPRTPLHF.

The chain carries TRBV10-3 and TRBJ2-5; TRBD2 matches 7 bases. With V trimmed by 4 bases and J by 1 base, 0 bases remained unmatched. The CDR3 runs to 13 residues. The V gene's germline CDR1 is ENHRY and CDR2 SYGVKD. The CDR3 DNA is TGTGCCATCAGTGGACTAGCCCAAGAGACCCAGTACTTC. It encodes CAISGLAQETQYF.

As DNA, the CDR3 is TGTGCCAGCAGTGAAATCGCCGGGGAGGCAAACACCATATATTTT. It specifies CASSEIAGEANTIYF. This chain joins TRBV6-1 and TRBJ1-3; D unresolved. V gave up 2 bases and J gave up 6 bases, with 14 bases separating them. Germline V gives CDR1 MNHNS, CDR2 SASEGT. This CDR3 has 15 residues.

CDR3 bases: TGTGCCAGCAGCCAAGATGAAGGGACGGGAGATCAGCCCCAGCATTTT. It encodes CASSQDEGTGDQPQHF. The chain is built from TRBV4-2 and TRBJ1-5; TRBD1 might be the D (5 bases). The CDR3 has 16 amino acids. V lost 0 bases, J lost 5 bases, and 14 bases lay in between. Germline V gene data show CDR1 as LGHNA and CDR2 as YNFKEQ.

The chain links TRBV6-4 to TRBJ2-7; D ambiguous. Germline-derived CDR1 and CDR2 are MRHNA and SNTAGT. CDR3 length equals 13 residues. Trimming took off 2 bases at V and 3 bases at J, with 8 bases between the two ends. CDR3 DNA: TGTGCCAGCAGTGACCCGCCGGTCTACGAGCAGTACTTC. This translates into CASSDPPVYEQYF.

This clone was recorded once. The V call is TRBV2, the J call TRBJ1-2; possible D gene TRBD1, 6 bases. This CDR3 is 14 amino acids long. Germline CDR1 reads SNHLY; CDR2 reads FYNNEI. The ends were cut back, 6 bases at V and 8 bases at J, with 19 bases in the middle. CDR3 protein: CASRTLGQGYGYTF. For the CDR3, the DNA is TGTGCCAGCAGAACACTTGGGCAGGGGTACGGCTACACCTTC.

This clone was found a few times. This rearrangement joins TRBV4-3 to TRBJ1-3; TRBD1 might be the D (5 bases). CDR3 length: 16 residues. The germline CDR1 and CDR2 sequences are LGHNA and YSLEER. Deletions cut 0 bases from V and 0 bases from J, with 9 bases between. The CDR3, as DNA: TGCGCCAGCAGCCAAGATCGACAGCGCTCTGGAAACACCATATATTTT. It yields the protein CASSQDRQRSGNTIYF.

V gene TRBV6-4 combines with J gene TRBJ2-1; D gene uncertain. CDR3 length: 15 residues. Germline CDR1 is MRHNA and CDR2 is SNTAGT. V lost 3 bases and J lost 0, with 9 bases in between. CDR3 bases: TGTGCCAGCAGTGATGGGCAAAACTCCTACAATGAGCAGTTCTTC. The encoded protein is CASSDGQNSYNEQFF.

V and J are TRBV18 and TRBJ2-5, with a weak D call TRBD1 (6 bases). The V gene lost 0 bases and the J gene lost 5 bases, with 13 bases spanning the gap. Per the germline V gene, CDR1 is KGHSH and CDR2 is LQKENI. The CDR3 length is 15 residues. As DNA, the CDR3 is TGTGCCAGCTCACCACCGTCTGGCCAGGGGGAGACCCAGTACTTC. This sequence encodes CASSPPSGQGETQYF.

The chain carries TRBV5-1 and TRBJ2-7; tentatively, D is TRBD2 (6 bases). The V end lost 4 bases, the J end lost 4 bases, and 18 bases lay between the germline ends. Germline V gene data show CDR1 as SGHRS and CDR2 as YFSETQ. The CDR3 loop spans 15 amino acids. CDR3 in amino acids: CASSRNGGGIYEQYF. The CDR3, as DNA: TGCGCCAGCAGCAGAAACGGTGGGGGGATTTACGAGCAGTACTTC.

Comment on this clone: Other DNA sequences in the same sample also yield this CDR3. This sequence joins TRBV9 and TRBJ2-1; D is unclear. V was shortened by 1 base and J by 0 bases, with 8 bases between the two germline ends. This CDR3 spans 15 amino acids. The V gene's germline CDR1 is SGDLS and CDR2 YYNGEE. Written as DNA, the CDR3 is TGTGCCAGCAGCGTAACCGCCAGCTCCTACAATGAGCAGTTCTTC. Translated: CASSVTASSYNEQFF.

This chain joins TRBV14 and TRBJ2-3; 7 nucleotides line up with TRBD1. The CDR3 is 15 amino acids. Germline V gene lookup returns CDR1 SGHDN and CDR2 FVKESK. After removal of 4 bases from V and 4 bases from J, the junction contained 8 bases not matched to a gene. CDR3 DNA sequence: TGTGCCAGCAGCCGACTACAGGGGACGGCAGATACGCAGTATTTT. Its translation: CASSRLQGTADTQYF.

J is TRBJ2-7 and V is TRBV15, with 11 bases that match TRBD1. Trimming took 5 bases from V and 3 from J; bases not matched to a gene: 18. The CDR3 runs 19 residues. Germline V lookup: CDR1 LNHNV, CDR2 YYDKDF (reference sequence). The CDR3 coding sequence is TGTGCCACCAGCGACCGCCAGGACAGGGGGCGATTGTTCGGCTACGAGCAGTACTTC. Protein product: CATSDRQDRGRLFGYEQYF.

The chain joins TRBV18 to TRBJ1-5; a possible D gene is TRBD1 (6 bases). With 2 bases removed from V and 11 bases from J, the gap between germline ends came to 16 bases. Germline CDR1 reads KGHSH; CDR2 reads LQKENI. The CDR3 contains 14 residues. The CDR3 is CASSPRGTQPAQHF. The CDR3 DNA follows: TGTGCCAGCTCACCAAGGGGGACACAGCCAGCCCAGCATTTT.

This chain joins TRBV25-1 and TRBJ2-6; the D gene is possibly TRBD1 (5 bases). The V end was cut by 5 bases, the J end by 0 bases, with 14 bases between. From germline, CDR1 is MGHDK and CDR2 SYGVNS. The CDR3 is made up of 17 amino acids. CDR3 nucleotides: TGTGCCAGCAGTTGGGGCACCCCGAGCTCTGGGGCCAACGTCCTGACTTTC. Amino acids: CASSWGTPSSGANVLTF. The full variable domain, with the rest looked up from reference TRBV25-1 and TRBJ2-6, is EADIYQTPRYLVIGTGKKITLECSQTMGHDKMYWYQQDPGMELHLIHYSYGVNSTEKGDLSSESTVSRIRTEHFPLTLESARPSHTSQYLCASSWGTPSSGANVLTFGAGSRLTVL.

The chain couples TRBV19 to TRBJ2-1, with a weak D call TRBD1 (6 bases). The CDR3 is made up of 16 amino acids. V lost 7 bases, J lost 0 bases, and 16 bases lay in between. Per germline, CDR1 LNHDA and CDR2 SQIVND (reference sequence). The DNA of the CDR3 is TGTGCCAGTAAGGACAGTCCTTTGAGCTCCTACAATGAGCAGTTCTTC. As protein: CASKDSPLSSYNEQFF.

J is TRBJ1-5 and V is TRBV29-1; D possibly corresponds to TRBD1 (5 bases). The V end lost 7 bases, the J end lost 3 bases, and 13 bases lay between the germline ends. CDR1 and CDR2 (germline): SQVTM, ANQGSEA. This CDR3 spans 13 amino acids. The CDR3: CSAADNTNQPQHF. CDR3 DNA sequence: TGCAGCGCCGCGGACAACACCAATCAGCCCCAGCATTTT.

J is TRBJ2-3 and V is TRBV3-1 (or the pseudogene TRBV3-2); 14 positions agree with TRBD2. The CDR3 covers 14 residues. Germline loops: CDR1 LGHDT, CDR2 YNNKEL (reference sequence). The junction had 5 bases not matched to a gene; V was cut back by 10 bases and J by 5 bases. CDR3 bases: TGTGCCACGGGGACTAGCGGGGGTGTAGATACGCAGTATTTT. Translated: CATGTSGGVDTQYF.